The next 25 T cell receptor beta chains were all read from a single sample in a study of T cells after yellow fever vaccination. TCRdb recomputed calls from the 5' RACE reads with MiXCR, one row per CDR3 protein. The data hold hundreds of thousands of distinct CDR3 sequences, with roughly 8.7% observed a single time. The input for sequencing was PBMCs, taken on the day of the first yellow fever vaccination. Receptor source: a man younger than 35 who received the YFV17D yellow fever vaccine.

This clonotype was seen many times. The rearrangement uses TRBV7-2 and TRBJ2-3; 8 positions agree with TRBD1. There are 14 residues in the CDR3. J was trimmed by 1 base and V by 6 bases; bases with no gene match: 3. Germline CDR1 reads SGHTA; CDR2 reads FQGNSA. As DNA, the CDR3 is TGTGCCAGCAGAGACAGGGGTGGCACAGATACGCAGTATTTT. Protein: CASRDRGGTDTQYF.

This clonotype was seen repeatedly, ten times or more. The J gene is TRBJ2-5, the V gene TRBV7-9; D gene ambiguous. V lost 3 bases, J lost 3 bases, and 5 bases lay in between. This CDR3 spans 12 amino acids. Germline CDR1 and CDR2: SEHNR and FQNEAQ (reference sequence). As DNA, the CDR3 is TGTGCCAGCAGCTTGTCCGAAGAGACCCAGTACTTC. Amino acids: CASSLSEETQYF.

This clonotype has more than one count but fewer than ten. This chain uses TRBV4-2 with TRBJ1-3, with D perhaps matching TRBD1 (5 bases). Per the germline V gene, CDR1 is LGHNA and CDR2 is YNFKEQ. CDR3 length: 16 amino acids. Trimming pared 4 bases from V and 0 bases from J, leaving 13 bases between. The CDR3: CASSPQEGSSGNTIYF. CDR3 nucleotides: TGTGCCAGCAGCCCTCAAGAGGGGAGCTCTGGAAACACCATATATTTT.

V and J are TRBV19 and TRBJ2-1; D may be TRBD1 (7 bases). Germline CDR1 reads LNHDA; CDR2 reads SQIVND (reference sequence). The CDR3 extends over 16 amino acids. V was shortened by 5 bases and J by 7 bases, with 21 bases between the two germline ends. The CDR3 coding sequence is TGTGCCAGTAGTCCCCTCTTAAAGGGGGCGGGAAATGAGCAGTTCTTC. This translates into CASSPLLKGAGNEQFF. Full variable domain (missing parts from reference TRBV19 and TRBJ2-1): DGGITQSPKYLFRKEGQNVTLSCEQNLNHDAMYWYRQDPGQGLRLIYYSQIVNDFQKGDIAEGYSVSREKKESFPLTVTSAQKNPTAFYLCASSPLLKGAGNEQFFGPGTRLTVL.

This clonotype was counted at least ten times. In DNA form, the CDR3 reads TGTGCCAGCAGTGAGAGTCTAGCGGGGCACCCCAATGAGCAGTTCTTC. Translated: CASSESLAGHPNEQFF. V gene TRBV25-1 combines with J gene TRBJ2-1, with 9 bases fitting TRBD2. The germline CDR1 and CDR2 sequences are MGHDK and SYGVNS. The CDR3 length is 16 residues. V trimming: 3 bases; J trimming: 6 bases; junction bases outside the gene matches: 9.

The V gene is TRBV5-1, the J gene TRBJ1-6, with TRBD1 matching over 7 bases. Germline values: CDR1 SGHRS, CDR2 YFSETQ. V gave up 4 bases and J gave up 7 bases; unmatched junction bases: 5. This CDR3 has 14 amino acids. The CDR3 sequence is CASSVGTVNSPLHF. In DNA, the CDR3 is TGCGCCAGCAGCGTAGGGACAGTGAATTCACCCCTCCACTTT.

V gene TRBV5-4 combines with J gene TRBJ1-2, with D unresolved. This CDR3 comprises 15 residues. The V end was cut by 1 base, the J end by 3 bases, with 13 bases between. Germline V gene sequence: CDR1 SGHNT, CDR2 YYREEE (reference sequence). The CDR3 reads CASSLFGTEYYGYTF. The DNA of the CDR3 is TGTGCCAGCAGCTTGTTTGGAACTGAATACTATGGCTACACCTTC.

The rearrangement links TRBV20-1 to TRBJ1-1, with D hard to call. Trimming removed 4 bases at V and 5 bases at J, with 14 bases between. CDR3 length equals 13 residues. Germline assignment: CDR1 DFQATT and CDR2 SNEGSKA (reference sequence). This CDR3 is CSATRPEVTEAFF. The CDR3 DNA follows: TGCAGTGCTACCCGCCCGGAGGTGACTGAAGCTTTCTTT.

This clonotype turned up a few times. The chain is built from TRBV7-8 and TRBJ2-4, with 15 nucleotides matching TRBD2. The CDR3 totals 19 residues. Germline loops: CDR1 SGHVS, CDR2 FQNEAQ. The trim removed 5 bases at V and 0 bases at J, leaving 8 bases unmatched. The DNA for the CDR3 is TGTGCCAGCAGCGGACGTGGGACTAGCGGGGGGCCAGCCAAAAACATTCAGTACTTC. Translating gives CASSGRGTSGGPAKNIQYF.

This rearrangement joins TRBV4-2 to TRBJ2-7, with unresolved D. The CDR3 runs to 14 residues. The V gene's germline CDR1 is LGHNA and CDR2 YNFKEQ. The ends were cut back, 0 bases at V and 6 bases at J, with 12 bases in the middle. Written as DNA, the CDR3 is TGTGCCAGCAGCCAAGAATACCCAGGCGCCGAGCAGTACGTC. It translates to CASSQEYPGAEQYV.

This clonotype was seen more than once but under ten times. The chain combines TRBV12-3 or TRBV12-4 with TRBJ1-2; TRBD1 matches at 9 bases. The V segment lost 10 bases and the J segment 2 bases; nucleotides outside the gene matches: 2. The CDR3 covers 12 residues. The CDR3: CATGQGNYGYTF. The CDR3 nucleotides read TGTGCCACTGGACAGGGGAACTATGGCTACACCTTC.

V is TRBV6-1 and J is TRBJ2-2, with D perhaps TRBD1 (6 bases). Germline CDR1 is MNHNS and CDR2 is SASEGT. CDR3 size: 16 residues. The V gene lost 4 bases and the J gene lost 6 bases, with 18 bases spanning the gap. The CDR3 DNA reads as TGTGCCAGCAGTGGGTTCAGGGGAAGTGTTTCCGGGGAGCTGTTTTTT. Residues: CASSGFRGSVSGELFF.

The chain is built from TRBV5-5 and TRBJ2-3; D is tentatively TRBD1 or TRBD2 (5 bases each). The germline V gene has CDR1 SGHKS and CDR2 YYEKEE (reference sequence). This CDR3 is 14 amino acids long. Deletions cut 2 bases from V and 4 bases from J, with 11 bases between. CDR3 in amino acids: CASSFTGGPDTQYF. In DNA form, the CDR3 reads TGTGCCAGCAGCTTCACAGGAGGCCCAGATACGCAGTATTTT.

This clonotype has a handful of counts. The V gene is TRBV7-2, the J gene TRBJ1-3; D not certain. The V and J ends lost 7 bases and 0 bases respectively, with 13 bases between them. Germline V gives CDR1 SGHTA, CDR2 FQGNSA. This CDR3 is built from 15 residues. CDR3 sequence (DNA): TGTGCCAGCAACCCCTTGACCTACTCTGGAAACACCATATATTTT. Protein product: CASNPLTYSGNTIYF.

This rearrangement joins TRBV7-3 to TRBJ2-1; no definite D call. Germline values: CDR1 SGHTA, CDR2 FQGTGA. The length of the CDR3 is 13 residues. V dropped 4 bases and J dropped 7 bases, with 11 bases sitting between them. CDR3 sequence: CASSSVYGNEQFF. The CDR3 DNA reads TGTGCCAGCAGCTCGGTGTACGGGAATGAGCAGTTCTTC. Full variable domain (rest looked up from reference TRBV7-3 and TRBJ2-1): GAGVSQTPSNKVTEKGKYVELRCDPISGHTALYWYRQSLGQGPEFLIYFQGTGAADDSGLPNDRFFAVRPEGSVSTLKIQRTERGDSAVYLCASSSVYGNEQFFGPGTRLTVL.

This chain uses TRBV19 with TRBJ1-5, with a tentative D call TRBD1 (5 bases). The V end lost 6 bases, the J end lost 13 bases, and 16 bases lay between the germline ends. The CDR3 totals 12 residues. Germline-derived CDR1 and CDR2 are LNHDA and SQIVND (reference sequence). The CDR3 DNA follows: TGTGCCAGTAGGAGGGGCTTGTCGGCACAGCATTTT. Translated: CASRRGLSAQHF. The whole variable domain, remainder taken from reference TRBV19 and TRBJ1-5, is DGGITQSPKYLFRKEGQNVTLSCEQNLNHDAMYWYRQDPGQGLRLIYYSQIVNDFQKGDIAEGYSVSREKKESFPLTVTSAQKNPTAFYLCASRRGLSAQHFGDGTRLSIL.

In this sample, this clonotype turned up a few times. The rearrangement uses TRBV7-2 and TRBJ2-2, with 10 bases lining up with TRBD1. This CDR3 is 15 amino acids long. From germline, CDR1 is SGHTA and CDR2 FQGNSA. V was pared by 6 bases and J by 6 bases, with 7 bases of the junction left unmatched. The CDR3 coding sequence is TGTGCCAGCAGGACCGGGACAGGGGAACCCGGGGAGCTGTTTTTT. It is translated as CASRTGTGEPGELFF.

The V and J genes are TRBV4-3 and TRBJ2-2, with D unclear. Germline CDR1 is LGHNA and CDR2 is YSLEER. V lost 4 bases, J lost 2 bases, and 14 bases lay in between. This CDR3 is 16 amino acids long. The CDR3 DNA sequence: TGCGCCAGCAGCCCGGGCGCGAGAGGAAACACCGGGGAGCTGTTTTTT. Encoded protein: CASSPGARGNTGELFF.

This chain links TRBV7-9 with TRBJ1-5; no clear D. Deletions cut 1 base from V and 0 bases from J, with 7 bases between. This CDR3 has 15 residues. Germline V lookup: CDR1 SEHNR, CDR2 FQNEAQ (reference sequence). The CDR3 loop is CASSLEQSSNQPQHF. DNA for the CDR3: TGTGCCAGCAGCTTAGAACAGAGTAGCAATCAGCCCCAGCATTTT.

The CDR3 DNA follows: TGTGCCAGCAGCCCCCCGGGACTCTTCACAGATACGCAGTATTTT. The encoded protein is CASSPPGLFTDTQYF. This chain joins TRBV6-2 or TRBV6-3 and TRBJ2-3; D is possibly TRBD2 (6 bases). Trimming removed 6 bases at V and 2 bases at J, with 15 bases between. Germline CDR1 is MNHEY and CDR2 is SVGEGT. CDR3 length equals 15 residues.

This clonotype was recorded a few times. The chain carries TRBV18 and TRBJ2-3; TRBD1 might be the D (5 bases). The CDR3 has 14 amino acids. V was pared by 2 bases and J by 3 bases, with 9 bases between. In germline, CDR1 is KGHSH, CDR2 LQKENI. The DNA of the CDR3 is TGTGCCAGCTCACCAGCAGCAGGGACAGATACGCAGTATTTT. Protein sequence: CASSPAAGTDTQYF.

This clonotype was seen a handful of times. This chain connects TRBV6-1 to TRBJ2-7, with 9 bases fitting TRBD1. In germline, CDR1 is MNHNS, CDR2 SASEGT. The CDR3 runs 15 residues. V gave up 6 bases and J gave up 4 bases; unmatched junction bases: 10. The CDR3 DNA sequence: TGTGCCAGCAGCCGGGACAGGGAATTTTCTTACGAGCAGTACGTC. This encodes CASSRDREFSYEQYV.

In this sample, this clonotype turned up a few times. The chain uses TRBV2 and TRBJ2-3; 7 bases are shared with TRBD1. The J segment lost 14 bases and the V segment lost 7 bases, leaving 9 bases of the junction unmatched. CDR1 is SNHLY, CDR2 FYNNEI, per germline. This CDR3 is built from 11 residues. In DNA, the CDR3 is TGTGCCAGCACCGACAGGGCTGACGGGTATTTT. It specifies CASTDRADGYF. The full variable domain, with the rest looked up from reference TRBV2 and TRBJ2-3, is EPEVTQTPSHQVTQMGQEVILRCVPISNHLYFYWYRQILGQKVEFLVSFYNNEISEKSEIFDDQFSVERPDGSNFTLKIRSTKLEDSAMYFCASTDRADGYFGPGTRLTVL.

This clonotype showed up just a few times. V gene TRBV20-1 combines with J gene TRBJ2-7; either TRBD1 or TRBD2 may supply D (5 bases each). The CDR3 is 14 amino acids. V shed 1 base and J shed 10 bases, with 20 bases lying between them. Per the germline V gene, CDR1 is DFQATT and CDR2 is SNEGSKA (reference sequence). CDR3 sequence: CSARGEFLQGKQYF. CDR3 sequence (DNA): TGCAGTGCTAGAGGGGAGTTCCTCCAGGGAAAACAGTACTTC.

This chain joins TRBV27 and TRBJ2-7, with 7 bases identical to TRBD1. The V segment lost 8 bases and the J segment 4 bases; nucleotides outside the gene matches: 11. Germline assignment: CDR1 MNHEY and CDR2 SMNVEV (reference sequence). This CDR3 is built from 14 residues. CDR3 sequence reads: CASPKSRGRYEQYV. For the CDR3, the DNA is TGTGCCAGCCCCAAGAGTAGGGGGCGTTACGAGCAGTACGTC.